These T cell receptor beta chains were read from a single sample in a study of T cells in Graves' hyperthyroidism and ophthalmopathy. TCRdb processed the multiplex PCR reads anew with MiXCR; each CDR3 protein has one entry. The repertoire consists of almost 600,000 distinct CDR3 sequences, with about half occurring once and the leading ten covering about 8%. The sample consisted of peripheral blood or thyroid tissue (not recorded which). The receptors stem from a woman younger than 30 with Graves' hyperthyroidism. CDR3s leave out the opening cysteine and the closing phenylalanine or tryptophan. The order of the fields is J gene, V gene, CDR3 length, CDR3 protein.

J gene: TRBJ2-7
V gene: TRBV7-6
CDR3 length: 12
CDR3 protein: ASSLGTGGSGQY

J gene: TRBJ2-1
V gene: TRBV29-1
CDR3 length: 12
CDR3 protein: SVGGSGAYNEQF

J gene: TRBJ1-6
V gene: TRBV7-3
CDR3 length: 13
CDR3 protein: ASSLDREALSPLH

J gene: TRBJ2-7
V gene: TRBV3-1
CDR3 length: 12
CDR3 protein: ASSQDRISYEQY

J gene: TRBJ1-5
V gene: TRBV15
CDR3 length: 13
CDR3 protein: ATSSSSARAQPQH

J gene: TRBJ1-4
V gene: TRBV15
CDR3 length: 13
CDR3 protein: ATSRDRTKNEKLF

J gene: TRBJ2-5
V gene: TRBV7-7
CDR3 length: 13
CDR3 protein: ASSEKAVQEETQY

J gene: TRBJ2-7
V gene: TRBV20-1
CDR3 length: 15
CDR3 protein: SARVPALAGVSVEQY

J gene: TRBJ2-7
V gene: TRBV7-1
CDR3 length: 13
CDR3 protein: ASSSGQGIDNEQY

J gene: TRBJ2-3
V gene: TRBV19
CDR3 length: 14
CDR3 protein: ASSPGTGSSTDTQY

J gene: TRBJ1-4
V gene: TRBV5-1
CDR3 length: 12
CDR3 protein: ASSPQGANEKLF

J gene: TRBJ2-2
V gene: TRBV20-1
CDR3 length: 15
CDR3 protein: SAPRTAGGSFDGELF

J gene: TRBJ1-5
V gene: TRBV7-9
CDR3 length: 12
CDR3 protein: ASSPGAGLETQH

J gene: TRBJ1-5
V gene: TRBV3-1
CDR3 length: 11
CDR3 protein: ASSQEGVQPQH

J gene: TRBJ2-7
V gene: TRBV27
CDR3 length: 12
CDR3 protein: ASISSGGSYEQY

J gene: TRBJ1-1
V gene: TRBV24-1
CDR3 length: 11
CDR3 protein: AIRDRENTEAF

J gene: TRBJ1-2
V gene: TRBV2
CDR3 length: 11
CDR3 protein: ASRKGQGDGYT

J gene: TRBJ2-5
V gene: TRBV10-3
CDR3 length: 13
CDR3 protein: AISNPGASQETQY

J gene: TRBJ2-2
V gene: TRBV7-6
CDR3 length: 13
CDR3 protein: ASSQARTNTGELF

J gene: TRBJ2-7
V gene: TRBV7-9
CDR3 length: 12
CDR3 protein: ASSSGRALDEQY

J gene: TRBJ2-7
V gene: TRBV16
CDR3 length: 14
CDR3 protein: ASSQPTTGSIYEQY

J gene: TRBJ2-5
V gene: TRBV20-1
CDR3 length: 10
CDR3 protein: SATLAQDTQY

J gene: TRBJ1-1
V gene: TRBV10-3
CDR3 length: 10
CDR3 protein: AISDSRTEAF

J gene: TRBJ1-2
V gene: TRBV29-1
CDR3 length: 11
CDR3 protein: SVDTGGSYGYT

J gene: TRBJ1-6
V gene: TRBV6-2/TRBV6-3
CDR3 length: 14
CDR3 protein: ASSMTRGLNNSPLH

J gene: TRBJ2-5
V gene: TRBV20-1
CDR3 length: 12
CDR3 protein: SARDTAGRETQY

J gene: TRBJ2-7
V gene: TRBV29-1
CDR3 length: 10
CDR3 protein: SALAAGYEQY

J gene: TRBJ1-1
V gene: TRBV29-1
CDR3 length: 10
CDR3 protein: SVRGGYTEAF